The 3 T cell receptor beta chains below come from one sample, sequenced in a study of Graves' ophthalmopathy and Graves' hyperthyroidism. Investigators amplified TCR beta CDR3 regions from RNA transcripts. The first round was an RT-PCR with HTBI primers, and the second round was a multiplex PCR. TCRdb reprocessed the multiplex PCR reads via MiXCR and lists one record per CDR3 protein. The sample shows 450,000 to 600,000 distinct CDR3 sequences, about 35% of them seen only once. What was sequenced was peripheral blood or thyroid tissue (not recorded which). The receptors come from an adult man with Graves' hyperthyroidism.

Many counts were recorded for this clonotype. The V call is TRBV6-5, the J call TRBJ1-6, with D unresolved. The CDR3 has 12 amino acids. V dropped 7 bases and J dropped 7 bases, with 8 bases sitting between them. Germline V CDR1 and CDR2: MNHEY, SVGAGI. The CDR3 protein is CASNGGNSPLHF. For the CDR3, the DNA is TGTGCCAGCAATGGCGGGAATTCACCCCTCCACTTT.

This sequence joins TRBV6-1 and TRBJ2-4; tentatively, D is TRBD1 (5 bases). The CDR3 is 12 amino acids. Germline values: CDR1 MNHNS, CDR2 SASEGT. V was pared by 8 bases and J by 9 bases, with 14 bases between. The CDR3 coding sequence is TGTGCCAGCCGGCAGGGTAGTGGCATTCAGTACTTC. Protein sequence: CASRQGSGIQYF.

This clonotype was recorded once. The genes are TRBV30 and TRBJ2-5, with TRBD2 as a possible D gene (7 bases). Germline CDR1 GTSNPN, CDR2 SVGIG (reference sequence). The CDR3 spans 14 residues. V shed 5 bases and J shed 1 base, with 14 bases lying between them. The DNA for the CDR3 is TGTGCCTGGGGACGTGGGGGGGCCCAAGAGACCCAGTACTTC. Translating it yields CAWGRGGAQETQYF.